This T cell receptor beta chain stems from a study of beta chain features in type 1 diabetes. Points from the study as a whole: Patients with Type 1 diabetes showed moderately but significantly shorter TCRB CDR3s in all four CD4+ subsets. TCRB rearrangement may or may not be influenced by HLA type; here this remained unresolved.

This CDR3 is 12 amino acids long. Germline V gene data show CDR1 as SGHNT and CDR2 as YYREEE (reference sequence). Trimming cost V 2 bases and J 6 bases, with 8 bases left between them. Reverse transcription of all isolated RNA meant that expressed TCRB transcripts were sequenced. Produced via immunoSEQ multiplex PCR; TCRdb's table is partial and in-frame only. The sample includes about 150,000 clones, around 10% of them seen just once. Worth noting for this clone: Its antigen is not identified.

The source of this sequence is a man aged 18 to 30 in good health. Sequencing input: central memory CD4+ T cells from blood. The rearrangement joins TRBV5-4 to TRBJ1-2; D is unresolved. The CDR3 sequence is CASSLREDGYTF. CDR3 in DNA: TGTGCCAGCAGCTTAAGGGAAGATGGCTACACCTTC. Using reference TRBV5-4 and TRBJ1-2 for the parts outside the CDR3, the full variable domain is ETGVTQSPTHLIKTRGQQVTLRCSSQSGHNTVSWYQQALGQGPQFIFQYYREEENGRGNFPPRFSGLQFPNYSSELNVNALELDDSALYLCASSLREDGYTFGSGTRLTVV.